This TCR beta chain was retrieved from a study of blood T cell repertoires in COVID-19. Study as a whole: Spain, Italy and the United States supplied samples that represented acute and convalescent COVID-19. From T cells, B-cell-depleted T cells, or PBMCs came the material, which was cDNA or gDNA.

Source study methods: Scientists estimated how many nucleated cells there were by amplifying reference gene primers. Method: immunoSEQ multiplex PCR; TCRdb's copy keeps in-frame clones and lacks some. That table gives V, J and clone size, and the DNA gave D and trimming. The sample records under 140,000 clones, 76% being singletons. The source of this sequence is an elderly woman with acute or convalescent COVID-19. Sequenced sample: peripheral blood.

CDR3 sequence: CASSPGTSGNNEQFF. Here the CDR3 DNA reads TGTGCCAGCAGCCCCGGGACTAGCGGCAACAATGAGCAGTTCTTC. The rearrangement links TRBV5-4 to TRBJ2-1; 11 nucleotides agree with TRBD2. The J segment lost 5 bases and the V segment lost 4 bases, leaving 5 bases of the junction unmatched. Germline-derived CDR1 and CDR2 are SGHNT and YYREEE (reference sequence). The length of the CDR3 is 15 residues.